This T cell receptor beta chain was sequenced during a study of T-cell reconstitution after alpha-beta-depleted transplantation in children. Findings and caveats of the study: Two months or so post-transplant, alpha-beta T cells reportedly derived from several hundred expanded graft clones.

Construction of the TCRbeta library involved unique molecular identifiers. Via MiXCR, TCRdb re-called the PCR reads, giving one row per CDR3 protein. The table has about 440,000 distinct CDR3 sequences, approximately 41% seen once. The germline V and J ends were trimmed by 5 bases and 1 base, with 11 bases remaining between them. Germline CDR1 SQVTM, CDR2 ANQGSEA. This CDR3 is 13 amino acids long. In the case of this clonotype: Its antigen is not known.

Specimen: PBMCs, collected before TCRalphabeta/CD19-depleted stem cell transplant. The J gene is TRBJ1-1, the V gene TRBV29-1, with D maybe TRBD1 (5 bases). This clonotype was sampled from a girl aged 2-10 years with aplastic anemia, due to receive a stem cell transplant. The CDR3 is CSVREGANTEAFF. Written as DNA, the CDR3 is TGCAGCGTTAGAGAAGGGGCGAACACTGAAGCTTTCTTT.